These T cell receptor beta chains were read from a single sample in a study of cytomegalovirus exposure and HLA in healthy donors. Profiling relied on immunoSEQ multiplex PCR, and the TCRdb table lists in-frame clones only, not all of them. Among 50,000 to 75,000 clones, roughly four fifths were seen once, and the ten largest hold less than 2%. The source material was PBMCs. Every receptor here comes from a human donor in good health. Each CDR3 is given with its conserved first and last residue. Fields, in order: clone size, D gene, J gene, V gene, CDR3 DNA, CDR3 protein. D genes are given only for firm matches. Some rows mark clone size as missing; the rest say once, few, many or name a class of expanded clone.

abundance: -
d_gene: -
j_gene: TRBJ2-1
v_gene: TRBV5-4
CDR3nt: TGTGCCAGCAGCTTGGAGTCCAGGAACAATGAGCAGTTCTTC
CDR3aa: CASSLESRNNEQFF

abundance: -
d_gene: -
j_gene: TRBJ2-6
v_gene: TRBV4-3
CDR3nt: TGCGCCAGCAGCCAAGAAGTAGTGGCTGGGGCCAACGTCCTGACTTTC
CDR3aa: CASSQEVVAGANVLTF

abundance: -
d_gene: -
j_gene: TRBJ2-5
v_gene: TRBV5-3
CDR3nt: TGTGCCAGAACCCCCTGGGGGGTAGGTGAGACCCAGTACTTC
CDR3aa: CARTPWGVGETQYF

abundance: -
d_gene: -
j_gene: TRBJ1-5
v_gene: TRBV19
CDR3nt: TGTGCCAGTAGTATAGCGGAGGGAAGCAATCAGCCCCAGCATTTT
CDR3aa: CASSIAEGSNQPQHF

abundance: -
d_gene: -
j_gene: TRBJ2-5
v_gene: TRBV28
CDR3nt: TGTGCCAGCAGCCAGGGACAAGAGACCCAGTACTTC
CDR3aa: CASSQGQETQYF

abundance: -
d_gene: -
j_gene: TRBJ1-5
v_gene: TRBV21-1
CDR3nt: TGTGCCAGCAGCAAAGCCGAACATGCGGGTGTGTGGACAGATTATAGCAATCAGCCCCAGCATTTT
CDR3aa: CASSKAEHAGVWTDYSNQPQHF

abundance: -
d_gene: -
j_gene: TRBJ1-1
v_gene: TRBV5-6
CDR3nt: TGTGCCAGCAGCCGGGGGGGGTACACTGAAGCTTTCTTT
CDR3aa: CASSRGGYTEAFF

abundance: -
d_gene: TRBD1
j_gene: TRBJ2-1
v_gene: TRBV6-4
CDR3nt: TGTGCCAGCAGCGCCGACAGGGTCAATGAGCAGTTCTTC
CDR3aa: CASSADRVNEQFF

abundance: -
d_gene: -
j_gene: TRBJ1-3
v_gene: TRBV5-6
CDR3nt: TGTGCCAGCAGTTTGATAGCCGGCGGGGACACCATATATTTT
CDR3aa: CASSLIAGGDTIYF

abundance: once
d_gene: TRBD2
j_gene: TRBJ2-5
v_gene: TRBV9
CDR3nt: TGTGCCAGCAGCGGGGGAGGGACTAGCGGGCAAGAGACCCAGTACTTC
CDR3aa: CASSGGGTSGQETQYF

abundance: few
d_gene: -
j_gene: TRBJ1-4
v_gene: TRBV10-3
CDR3nt: TGTGCCATCAGTGAGGCGGATGAAAAACTGTTTTTT
CDR3aa: CAISEADEKLFF

abundance: -
d_gene: -
j_gene: TRBJ2-3
v_gene: TRBV6-1
CDR3nt: TGTGCCAGCACAACTAGCCCAGCCACAGATACGCAGTATTTT
CDR3aa: CASTTSPATDTQYF

abundance: -
d_gene: -
j_gene: TRBJ2-5
v_gene: TRBV11-2
CDR3nt: TGTGCCAGCAGCTTGCTAGCGCGAGAGACCCAGTACTTC
CDR3aa: CASSLLARETQYF

abundance: -
d_gene: -
j_gene: TRBJ2-1
v_gene: TRBV14
CDR3nt: TGTGCCAGCAGCCAAAGCGGTTGGGATGAGCAGTTCTTC
CDR3aa: CASSQSGWDEQFF

abundance: -
d_gene: -
j_gene: TRBJ2-1
v_gene: TRBV4-2
CDR3nt: TGTGCCAGCAGCCAAGACTGGGGCCCTAACAATGAGCAGTTCTTC
CDR3aa: CASSQDWGPNNEQFF

abundance: once
d_gene: -
j_gene: TRBJ2-4
v_gene: TRBV5-8
CDR3nt: TGTGCCAGCAGCTTGGAACTGCCGGCCAAAAACATTCAGTACTTC
CDR3aa: CASSLELPAKNIQYF

abundance: -
d_gene: TRBD2
j_gene: TRBJ2-1
v_gene: TRBV27
CDR3nt: TGTGCCAGCAGTTTAATACTAGCGGGAGGGCCAGATGAGCAGTTCTTC
CDR3aa: CASSLILAGGPDEQFF

abundance: -
d_gene: TRBD1
j_gene: TRBJ1-1
v_gene: TRBV6-5
CDR3nt: TGTGCCAGCAGTTACGTTACAGGGGACACTGAAGCTTTCTTT
CDR3aa: CASSYVTGDTEAFF

abundance: once
d_gene: -
j_gene: TRBJ1-1
v_gene: TRBV19
CDR3nt: TGTGCCAGTAGTATTGGCGGGGGCTGGTCTCGGACTGAAGCTTTCTTT
CDR3aa: CASSIGGGWSRTEAFF

abundance: -
d_gene: -
j_gene: TRBJ2-7
v_gene: TRBV19
CDR3nt: TGTGCCAGTAGTAGAACAGGCTCACCTGACTACGAGCAGTACTTC
CDR3aa: CASSRTGSPDYEQYF

abundance: -
d_gene: TRBD2
j_gene: TRBJ2-1
v_gene: TRBV11-3
CDR3nt: TGTGCCAGCAGCCCGAGGACTAGCGGGAGTCCCCACAATGAGCAGTTCTTC
CDR3aa: CASSPRTSGSPHNEQFF

abundance: -
d_gene: -
j_gene: TRBJ1-5
v_gene: TRBV2
CDR3nt: TGTGCCAGCAGGGGGGGATACTATAGCAATCAGCCCCAGCATTTT
CDR3aa: CASRGGYYSNQPQHF

abundance: few
d_gene: TRBD2
j_gene: TRBJ2-1
v_gene: TRBV7-9
CDR3nt: TGTGCCAGCAGCTTATTACCGACTAGCGGGGAGGGTGAGCAGTTCTTC
CDR3aa: CASSLLPTSGEGEQFF

abundance: -
d_gene: TRBD2
j_gene: TRBJ2-6
v_gene: TRBV19
CDR3nt: TGTGCCAGTAGTATCGAACTAGCGGGGGTCTCTGGGGCCAACGTCCTGACTTTC
CDR3aa: CASSIELAGVSGANVLTF

abundance: -
d_gene: -
j_gene: TRBJ2-7
v_gene: TRBV9
CDR3nt: TGTGCCAGCAGCGCCTCGGACTACTCCTACGAGCAGTACTTC
CDR3aa: CASSASDYSYEQYF

abundance: -
d_gene: -
j_gene: TRBJ2-1
v_gene: TRBV11-3
CDR3nt: TGTGCCAGCAAAGGGGGAACTGGAAGTGAGCAGTTCTTC
CDR3aa: CASKGGTGSEQFF

abundance: -
d_gene: -
j_gene: TRBJ1-5
v_gene: TRBV19
CDR3nt: TGTGCCAGTAGGATGGGGCGGATGGATCAGCCCCAGCATTTT
CDR3aa: CASRMGRMDQPQHF

abundance: -
d_gene: -
j_gene: TRBJ1-1
v_gene: TRBV6-4
CDR3nt: TGTGCCAGCGGTGACTCATTCGGTTTGGACACTGAAGCTTTCTTT
CDR3aa: CASGDSFGLDTEAFF

abundance: few
d_gene: -
j_gene: TRBJ1-2
v_gene: TRBV2
CDR3nt: TGTGCCAGCGGGGGCAGAGGGGATGGCTACACCTTC
CDR3aa: CASGGRGDGYTF